This TCR beta chain was recorded in a study of T cells in women clearing cervical HPV infection. Study-wide findings and caveats: Richness plus V gene abundances separated cases from controls with AUC about 0.83.

Sequencing was performed with immunoSEQ multiplex PCR; in TCRdb, only in-frame clones are kept and a portion is missing. The sample table includes some 37,000 clones. The CDR3 has 15 amino acids. Trimming took off 0 bases at V and 5 bases at J, with 14 bases between the two ends. The germline V gene encodes CDR1 PRHDT and CDR2 FYEKMQ (reference sequence). Comments on this clone: Its specificity is not known. Sequencing ends 3 residues short of the CDR3 end; the germline J gene provides the rest.

The origin of this receptor is a woman aged 18 to 75 with a cervical HPV16 infection that either progressed to CIN3+ or cleared (not recorded which). Sequencing input: blood buffy coat. This chain uses TRBV13 with TRBJ2-7; TRBD1 is a possible D gene (5 bases). The part of the CDR3 DNA that was read is TGTGCCAGCAGCTTAGGACGACAGTTTGAGAACGAG. Its translation: CASSLGRQFENE. The whole CDR3 region reads CASSLGRQFENEQYF.